The rows below give T cell receptor beta chains drawn from one sample of a study of post-analysis software for immune sequencing data. Each CDR3 protein gets one entry after TCRdb re-called the PCR reads with MiXCR. The sample lists over 300,000 distinct CDR3 sequences, roughly 35% occurring once. Sequencing was performed on blood. These receptors were collected from a girl between 5 and 17 years old with multiple sclerosis. CDR3s include the opening cysteine and the closing phenylalanine or tryptophan. Fields, in order: J gene, D gene, clone size, V gene, CDR3 protein, CDR3 DNA. D genes are given only for firm matches. For some rows the clone size is stated as once, few or many, or as a class when expanded; others skip it.

j_gene: TRBJ1-4; d_gene: .; abundance: .; v_gene: TRBV7-6; CDR3aa: CASSFLWGDATNEKLFF; CDR3nt: TGTGCCAGCAGCTTTTTATGGGGGGATGCAACTAATGAAAAACTGTTTTTT
j_gene: TRBJ1-1; d_gene: .; abundance: few; v_gene: TRBV12-3/TRBV12-4; CDR3aa: CASSSQEMSTEAFF; CDR3nt: TGTGCCAGCAGTTCACAGGAGATGAGCACTGAAGCTTTCTTT
j_gene: TRBJ2-3; d_gene: .; abundance: few; v_gene: TRBV20-1; CDR3aa: CSARDLSNPRTDTQYF; CDR3nt: TGCAGTGCTAGAGATCTGAGCAACCCGCGCACAGATACGCAGTATTTT
j_gene: TRBJ2-1; d_gene: .; abundance: many; v_gene: TRBV6-5; CDR3aa: CASRPGVSSYNEQFF; CDR3nt: TGTGCCAGCAGGCCAGGGGTTAGCTCCTACAATGAGCAGTTCTTC
j_gene: TRBJ2-5; d_gene: TRBD1; abundance: .; v_gene: TRBV12-3/TRBV12-4; CDR3aa: CASTTRQGGQTQYF; CDR3nt: TGTGCCAGCACCACTAGACAGGGTGGACAGACCCAGTACTTC
j_gene: TRBJ2-4; d_gene: TRBD1; abundance: few; v_gene: TRBV10-3; CDR3aa: CAISTGQGENIQYF; CDR3nt: TGTGCCATCAGTACCGGACAGGGGGAAAACATTCAGTACTTC
j_gene: TRBJ2-7; d_gene: TRBD1; abundance: .; v_gene: TRBV6-5; CDR3aa: CASSYYPGGYEQYF; CDR3nt: TGTGCCAGCAGTTACTACCCAGGGGGATACGAGCAGTACTTC
j_gene: TRBJ1-1; d_gene: .; abundance: few; v_gene: TRBV7-8; CDR3aa: CASSPRDISLIEAFF; CDR3nt: TGTGCCAGCAGCCCGAGGGACATCTCTCTTATTGAAGCTTTCTTT
j_gene: TRBJ2-6; d_gene: TRBD1; abundance: few; v_gene: TRBV7-8; CDR3aa: CASSLRRQGGANVLTF; CDR3nt: TGTGCCAGCAGCTTGAGGCGACAGGGGGGGGCCAACGTCCTGACTTTC
j_gene: TRBJ2-1; d_gene: .; abundance: .; v_gene: TRBV11-2; CDR3aa: CASSLGRGMSNEQFF; CDR3nt: TGTGCCAGCAGCTTAGGAAGGGGGATGTCCAATGAGCAGTTCTTC
j_gene: TRBJ1-2; d_gene: .; abundance: .; v_gene: TRBV7-9; CDR3aa: CASSLGQANYGYTF; CDR3nt: TGTGCCAGCAGCTTAGGGCAGGCTAACTATGGCTACACCTTC
j_gene: TRBJ2-1; d_gene: TRBD2; abundance: .; v_gene: TRBV2; CDR3aa: CATTRGVIYNEQFF; CDR3nt: TGTGCCACCACCCGGGGGGTAATCTACAATGAGCAGTTCTTC
j_gene: TRBJ2-3; d_gene: TRBD2; abundance: few; v_gene: TRBV5-1; CDR3aa: CASSLVVLAGSPDTQYF; CDR3nt: TGCGCCAGCAGCTTGGTTGTACTAGCGGGGTCTCCAGATACGCAGTATTTT
j_gene: TRBJ2-1; d_gene: TRBD2; abundance: .; v_gene: TRBV20-1; CDR3aa: CSARDGLAGYNEQFF; CDR3nt: TGCAGTGCTAGAGACGGCCTAGCGGGGTACAATGAGCAGTTCTTC
j_gene: TRBJ2-7; d_gene: .; abundance: few; v_gene: TRBV3-1; CDR3aa: CASSQGRRSSYEQYF; CDR3nt: TGTGCCAGCAGCCAAGGGAGGAGGAGCTCCTACGAGCAGTACTTC
j_gene: TRBJ2-1; d_gene: .; abundance: few; v_gene: TRBV7-2; CDR3aa: CASSLPRSSYNEQFF; CDR3nt: TGTGCCAGCAGCTTACCGCGAAGCTCCTACAATGAGCAGTTCTTC
j_gene: TRBJ2-7; d_gene: TRBD2; abundance: few; v_gene: TRBV4-1; CDR3aa: CASSGIYGGGAGEQYF; CDR3nt: TGCGCCAGCAGCGGGATCTATGGCGGGGGGGCTGGGGAGCAGTACTTC
j_gene: TRBJ2-7; d_gene: .; abundance: few; v_gene: TRBV10-3; CDR3aa: CAIGGTDSYEQYF; CDR3nt: TGTGCCATCGGAGGGACCGACTCCTACGAGCAGTACTTC
j_gene: TRBJ2-3; d_gene: .; abundance: .; v_gene: TRBV18; CDR3aa: CASSPDGGDTQYF; CDR3nt: TGTGCCAGCTCACCAGACGGAGGGGATACGCAGTATTTT
j_gene: TRBJ1-1; d_gene: TRBD1; abundance: .; v_gene: TRBV20-1; CDR3aa: CSARDITGTGGDEAFF; CDR3nt: TGCAGTGCTAGAGATATTACCGGGACAGGGGGCGACGAAGCTTTCTTT
j_gene: TRBJ1-1; d_gene: .; abundance: .; v_gene: TRBV12-3/TRBV12-4; CDR3aa: CASRSGAHAEAFF; CDR3nt: TGTGCCAGCAGATCCGGGGCCCACGCTGAAGCTTTCTTT
j_gene: TRBJ2-5; d_gene: .; abundance: many; v_gene: TRBV6-5; CDR3aa: CASSYGQETQYF; CDR3nt: TGTGCCAGCAGTTACGGCCAAGAGACCCAGTACTTC
j_gene: TRBJ1-5; d_gene: .; abundance: .; v_gene: TRBV18; CDR3aa: CASSPDFNQPQHF; CDR3nt: TGTGCCAGCTCACCTGACTTTAATCAGCCCCAGCATTTT